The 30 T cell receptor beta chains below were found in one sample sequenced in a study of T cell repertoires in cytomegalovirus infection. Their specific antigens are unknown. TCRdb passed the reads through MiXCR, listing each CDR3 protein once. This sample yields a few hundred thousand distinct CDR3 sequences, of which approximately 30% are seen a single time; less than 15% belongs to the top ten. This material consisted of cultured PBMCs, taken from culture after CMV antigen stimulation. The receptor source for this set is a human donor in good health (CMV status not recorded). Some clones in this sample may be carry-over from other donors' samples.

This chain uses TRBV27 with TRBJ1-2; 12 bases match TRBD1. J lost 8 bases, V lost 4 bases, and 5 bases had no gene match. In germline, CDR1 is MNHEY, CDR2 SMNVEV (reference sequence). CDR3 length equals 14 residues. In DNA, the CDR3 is TGTGCCAGCAGTTGGGGACAGGGGGCCGAGGGCTACACCTTC. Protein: CASSWGQGAEGYTF.

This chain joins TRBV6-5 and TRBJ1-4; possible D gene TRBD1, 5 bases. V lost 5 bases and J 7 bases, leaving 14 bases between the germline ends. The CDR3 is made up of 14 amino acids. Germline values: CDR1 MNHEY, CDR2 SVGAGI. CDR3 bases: TGTGCCAGCAGTACAGACAGTCTGGCTGAAAAACTGTTTTTT. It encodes CASSTDSLAEKLFF.

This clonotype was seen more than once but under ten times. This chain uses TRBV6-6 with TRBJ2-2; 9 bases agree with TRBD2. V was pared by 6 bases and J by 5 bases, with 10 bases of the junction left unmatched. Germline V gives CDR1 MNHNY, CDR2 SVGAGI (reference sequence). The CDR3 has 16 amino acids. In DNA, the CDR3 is TGTGCCAGCAGAGGGGCGGGAGGGCCTAGGACCGGGGAGCTGTTTTTT. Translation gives CASRGAGGPRTGELFF.

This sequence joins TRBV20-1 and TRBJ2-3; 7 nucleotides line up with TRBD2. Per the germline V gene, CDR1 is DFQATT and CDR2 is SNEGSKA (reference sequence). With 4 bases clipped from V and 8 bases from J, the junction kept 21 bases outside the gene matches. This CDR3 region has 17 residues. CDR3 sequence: CSAIVRVAGLHGATQYF. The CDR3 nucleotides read TGCAGTGCTATAGTGCGGGTAGCGGGCCTTCACGGAGCTACGCAGTATTTT.

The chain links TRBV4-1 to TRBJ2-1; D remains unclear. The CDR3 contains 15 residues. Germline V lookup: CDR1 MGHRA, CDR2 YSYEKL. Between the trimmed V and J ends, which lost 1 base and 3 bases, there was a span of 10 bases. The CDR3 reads CASSQVSPIYNEQFF. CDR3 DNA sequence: TGCGCCAGCAGCCAAGTGAGCCCCATCTACAATGAGCAGTTCTTC.

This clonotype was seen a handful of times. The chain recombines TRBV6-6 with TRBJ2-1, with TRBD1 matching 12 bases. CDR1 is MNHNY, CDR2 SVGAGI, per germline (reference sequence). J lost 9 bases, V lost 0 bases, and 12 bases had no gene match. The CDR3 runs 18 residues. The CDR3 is CASSYSMGAGQGASEQFF. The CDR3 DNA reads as TGTGCCAGCAGTTACTCGATGGGTGCGGGACAGGGGGCTAGTGAGCAGTTCTTC.

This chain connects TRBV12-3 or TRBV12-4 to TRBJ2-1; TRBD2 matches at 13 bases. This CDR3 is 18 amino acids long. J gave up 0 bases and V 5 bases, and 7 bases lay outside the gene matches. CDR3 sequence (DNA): TGTGCCAGCAGTACGGGACTAGCGGGGCCCAGCTCCTACAATGAGCAGTTCTTC. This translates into CASSTGLAGPSSYNEQFF.

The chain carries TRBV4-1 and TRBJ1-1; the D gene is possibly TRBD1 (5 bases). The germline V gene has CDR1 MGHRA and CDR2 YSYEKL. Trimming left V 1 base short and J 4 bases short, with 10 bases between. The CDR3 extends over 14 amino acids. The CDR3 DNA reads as TGCGCCAGCAGCCAAGGAAGGAGGGGCACTGAAGCTTTCTTT. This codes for CASSQGRRGTEAFF.

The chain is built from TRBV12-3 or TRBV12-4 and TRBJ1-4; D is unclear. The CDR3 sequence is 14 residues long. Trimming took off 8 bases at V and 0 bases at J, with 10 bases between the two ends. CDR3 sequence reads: CASAPKSTNEKLFF. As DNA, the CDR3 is TGTGCCAGCGCCCCGAAATCAACTAATGAAAAACTGTTTTTT.

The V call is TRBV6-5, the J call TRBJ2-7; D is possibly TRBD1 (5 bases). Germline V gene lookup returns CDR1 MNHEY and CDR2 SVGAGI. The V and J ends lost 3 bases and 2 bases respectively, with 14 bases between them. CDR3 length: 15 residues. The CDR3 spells CASSYSGEQAYEQYF. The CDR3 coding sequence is TGTGCCAGCAGTTATTCTGGGGAACAGGCCTACGAGCAGTACTTC.

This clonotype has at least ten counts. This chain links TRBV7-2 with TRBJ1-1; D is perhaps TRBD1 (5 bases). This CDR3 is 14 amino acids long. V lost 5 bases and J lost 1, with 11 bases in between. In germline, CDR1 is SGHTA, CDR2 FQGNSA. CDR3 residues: CASSLRERNTEAFF. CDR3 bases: TGTGCCAGCAGCCTCAGGGAAAGGAACACTGAAGCTTTCTTT.

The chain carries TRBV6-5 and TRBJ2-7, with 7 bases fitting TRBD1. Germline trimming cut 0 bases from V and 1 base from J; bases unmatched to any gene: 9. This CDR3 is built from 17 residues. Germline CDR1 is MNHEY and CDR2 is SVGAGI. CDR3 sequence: CASSYSTTGSSSYEQYF. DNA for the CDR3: TGTGCCAGCAGTTACTCCACGACAGGGTCCTCTTCCTACGAGCAGTACTTC.

The CDR3 region is CASSFRLPVRNNEQFF. CDR3 in DNA: TGTGCCAGCAGCTTCAGACTCCCTGTGAGAAACAATGAGCAGTTCTTC. V usage is TRBV11-2 and J usage is TRBJ2-1; D remains unclear. The CDR3 covers 16 residues. The V gene's germline CDR1 is SGHAT and CDR2 FQNNGV. The ends were cut back, 3 bases at V and 5 bases at J, with 17 bases in the middle.

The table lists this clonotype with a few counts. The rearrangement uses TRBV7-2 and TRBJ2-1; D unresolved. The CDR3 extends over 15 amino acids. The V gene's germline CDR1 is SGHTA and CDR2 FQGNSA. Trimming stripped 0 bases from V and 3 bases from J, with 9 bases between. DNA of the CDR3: TGTGCCAGCAGCTTAGCTCGGCTTTACTACAATGAGCAGTTCTTC. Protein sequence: CASSLARLYYNEQFF.

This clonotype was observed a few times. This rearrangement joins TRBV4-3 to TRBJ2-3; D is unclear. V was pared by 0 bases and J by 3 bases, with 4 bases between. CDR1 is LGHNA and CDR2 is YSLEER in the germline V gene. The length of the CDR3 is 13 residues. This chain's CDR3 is CASSQDITDTQYF. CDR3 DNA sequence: TGCGCCAGCAGCCAAGATATTACAGATACGCAGTATTTT.

This CDR3 is CASSLPRSTGELFF. CDR3 sequence (DNA): TGTGCCAGCAGCTTGCCCCGCTCCACCGGGGAGCTGTTTTTT. The genes are TRBV5-5 and TRBJ2-2; D gene uncertain. V lost 1 base, J lost 4 bases, and 8 bases lay in between. Germline V gene lookup returns CDR1 SGHKS and CDR2 YYEKEE (reference sequence). This CDR3 is built from 14 residues.

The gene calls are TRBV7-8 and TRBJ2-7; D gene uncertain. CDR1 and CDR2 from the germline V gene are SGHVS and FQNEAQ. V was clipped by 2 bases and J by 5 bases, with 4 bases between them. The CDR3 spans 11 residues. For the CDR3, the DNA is TGTGCCAGCAGCTTACCGAACGAGCAGTACGTC. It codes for CASSLPNEQYV.

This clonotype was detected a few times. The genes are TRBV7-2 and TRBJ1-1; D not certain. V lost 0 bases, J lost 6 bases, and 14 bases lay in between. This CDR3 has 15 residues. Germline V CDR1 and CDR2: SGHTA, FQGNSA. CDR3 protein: CASSLALGVQAEAFF. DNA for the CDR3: TGTGCCAGCAGCTTAGCGCTGGGAGTTCAGGCTGAAGCTTTCTTT.

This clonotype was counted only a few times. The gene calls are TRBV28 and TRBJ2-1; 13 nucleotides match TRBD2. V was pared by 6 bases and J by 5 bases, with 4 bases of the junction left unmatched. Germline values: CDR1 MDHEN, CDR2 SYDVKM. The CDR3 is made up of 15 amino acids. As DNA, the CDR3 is TGTGCCAGCAGCAAAGGGACTAGCGGGAACAATGAGCAGTTCTTC. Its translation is CASSKGTSGNNEQFF.

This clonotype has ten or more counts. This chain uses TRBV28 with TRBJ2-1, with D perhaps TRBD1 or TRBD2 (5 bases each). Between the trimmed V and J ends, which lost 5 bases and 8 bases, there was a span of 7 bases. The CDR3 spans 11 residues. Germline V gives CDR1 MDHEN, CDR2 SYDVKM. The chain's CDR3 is CASSRGDEQFF. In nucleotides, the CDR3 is TGTGCCAGCAGTCGAGGGGATGAGCAGTTCTTC. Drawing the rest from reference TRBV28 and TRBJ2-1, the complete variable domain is DVKVTQSSRYLVKRTGEKVFLECVQDMDHENMFWYRQDPGLGLRLIYFSYDVKMKEKGDIPEGYSVSREKKERFSLILESASTNQTSMYLCASSRGDEQFFGPGTRLTVL.

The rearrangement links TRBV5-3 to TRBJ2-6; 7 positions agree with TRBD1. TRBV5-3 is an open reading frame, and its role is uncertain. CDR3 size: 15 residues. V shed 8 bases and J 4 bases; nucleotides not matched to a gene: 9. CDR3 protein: CASSPRGLGANVLTF. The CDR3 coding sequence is TGTGCCAGCAGCCCGAGGGGGCTCGGGGCCAACGTCCTGACTTTC.

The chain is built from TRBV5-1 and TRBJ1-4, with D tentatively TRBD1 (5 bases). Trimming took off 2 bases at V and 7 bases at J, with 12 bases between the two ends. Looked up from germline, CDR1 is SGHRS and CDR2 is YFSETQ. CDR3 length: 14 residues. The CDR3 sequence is CASSFQGRGEKLFF. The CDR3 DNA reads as TGCGCCAGCAGCTTTCAGGGACGGGGTGAAAAACTGTTTTTT.

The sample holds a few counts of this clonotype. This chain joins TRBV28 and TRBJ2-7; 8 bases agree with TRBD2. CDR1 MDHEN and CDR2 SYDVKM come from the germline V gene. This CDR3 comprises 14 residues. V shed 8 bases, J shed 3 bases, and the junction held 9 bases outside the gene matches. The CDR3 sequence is CASSPAGTSYEQYF. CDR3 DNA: TGTGCCAGCTCTCCGGCCGGGACTAGCTACGAGCAGTACTTC.

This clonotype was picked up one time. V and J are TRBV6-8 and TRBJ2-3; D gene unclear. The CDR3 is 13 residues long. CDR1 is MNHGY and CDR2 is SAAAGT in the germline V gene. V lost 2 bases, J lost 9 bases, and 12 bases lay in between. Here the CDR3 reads CASSYPPPGTQYF. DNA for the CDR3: TGTGCCAGCAGTTACCCACCCCCAGGCACGCAGTATTTT.

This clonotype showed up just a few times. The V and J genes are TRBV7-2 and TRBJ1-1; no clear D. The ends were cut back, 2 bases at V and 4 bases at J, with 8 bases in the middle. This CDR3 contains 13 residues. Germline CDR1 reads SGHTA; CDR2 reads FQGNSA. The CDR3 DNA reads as TGTGCCAGCAGCTTAAACTGGGCCACTGAAGCTTTCTTT. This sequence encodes CASSLNWATEAFF.

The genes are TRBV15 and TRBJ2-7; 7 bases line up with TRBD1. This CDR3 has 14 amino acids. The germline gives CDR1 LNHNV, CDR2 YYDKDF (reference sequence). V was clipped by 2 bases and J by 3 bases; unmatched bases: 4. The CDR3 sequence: CATSRTDRSYEQYV. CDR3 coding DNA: TGTGCCACCAGCAGAACGGACAGGAGCTACGAGCAGTACGTC.

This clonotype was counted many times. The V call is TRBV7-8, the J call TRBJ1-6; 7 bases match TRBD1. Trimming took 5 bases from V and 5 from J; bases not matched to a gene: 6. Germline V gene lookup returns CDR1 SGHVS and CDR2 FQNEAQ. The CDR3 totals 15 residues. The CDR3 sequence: CASSLGTANNSPLHF. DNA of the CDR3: TGTGCCAGCAGCCTCGGGACAGCAAATAATTCACCCCTCCACTTT. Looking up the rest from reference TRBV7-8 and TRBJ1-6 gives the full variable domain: GAGVSQSPRYKVAKRGQDVALRCDPISGHVSLFWYQQALGQGPEFLTYFQNEAQLDKSGLPSDRFFAERPEGSVSTLKIQRTQQEDSAVYLCASSLGTANNSPLHFGNGTRLTVT.

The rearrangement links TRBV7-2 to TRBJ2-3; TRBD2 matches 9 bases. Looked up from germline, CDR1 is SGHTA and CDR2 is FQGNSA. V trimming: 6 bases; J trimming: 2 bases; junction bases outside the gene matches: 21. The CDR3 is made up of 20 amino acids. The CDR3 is CASRPTLAGAQGSFTDTQYF. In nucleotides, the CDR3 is TGTGCCAGCAGACCAACCTTAGCGGGAGCTCAGGGGAGCTTCACAGATACGCAGTATTTT.

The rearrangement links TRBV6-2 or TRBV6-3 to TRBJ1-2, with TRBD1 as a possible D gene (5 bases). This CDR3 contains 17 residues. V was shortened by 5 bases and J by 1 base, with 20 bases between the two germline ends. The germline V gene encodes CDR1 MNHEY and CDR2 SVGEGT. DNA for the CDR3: TGTGCCAGCAGTAACATTGACTACAGGACCCTTAACTATGGCTACACCTTC. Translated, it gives CASSNIDYRTLNYGYTF.

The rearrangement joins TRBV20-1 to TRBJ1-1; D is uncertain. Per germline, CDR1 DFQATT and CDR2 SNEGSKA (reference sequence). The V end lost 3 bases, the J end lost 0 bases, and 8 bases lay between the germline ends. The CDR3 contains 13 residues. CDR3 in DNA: TGCAGTGCTAGTGGCAGTTTGAACACTGAAGCTTTCTTT. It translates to CSASGSLNTEAFF.